This T cell receptor beta chain was captured by sequencing in a study of preoperative IRX-2 immunotherapy in early breast cancer. Treatment specified: preoperative locoregional IRX-2 cytokine immunotherapy. This phase Ib study tested locoregional IRX-2 cytokine immunotherapy given before surgery. The method was immunoSEQ multiplex PCR; TCRdb's version includes in-frame clones alone and lacks a portion of them. The sample carries 24,000 or so clones, 78% recorded once. The sequencing here drew on lymph node tissue, taken before IRX-2 immunotherapy. This clonotype was sampled from a human donor with breast cancer.

This CDR3 is CASRPDRANQPQHF. In DNA, the CDR3 is TGCGCCAGCAGACCGGACAGGGCGAATCAGCCCCAGCATTTT. The chain couples TRBV10-2 to TRBJ1-5; 8 bases align to TRBD1. V shed 6 bases and J 4 bases; nucleotides not matched to a gene: 5. CDR3 length equals 14 residues. Germline CDR1 reads WSHSY; CDR2 reads SAAADI.